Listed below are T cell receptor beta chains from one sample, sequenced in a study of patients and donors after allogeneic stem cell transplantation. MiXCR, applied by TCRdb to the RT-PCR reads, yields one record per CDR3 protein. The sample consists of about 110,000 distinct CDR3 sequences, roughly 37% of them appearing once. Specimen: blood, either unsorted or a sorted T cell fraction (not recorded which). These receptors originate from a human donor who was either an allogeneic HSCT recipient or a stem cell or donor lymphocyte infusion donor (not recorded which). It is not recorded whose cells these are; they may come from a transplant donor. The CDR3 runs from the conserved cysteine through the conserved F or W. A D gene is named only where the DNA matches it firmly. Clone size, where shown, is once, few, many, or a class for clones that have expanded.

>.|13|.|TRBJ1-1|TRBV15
CATSNRVGTEAFF
TGTGCCACCAGCAACAGGGTAGGCACTGAAGCTTTCTTT
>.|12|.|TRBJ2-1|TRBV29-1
CSVVGRYNEQFF
TGCAGCGTTGTTGGGAGGTACAATGAGCAGTTCTTC
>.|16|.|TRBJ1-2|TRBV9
CASSVGLGRQEDGYTF
TGTGCCAGCAGCGTAGGCCTCGGACGCCAAGAGGATGGCTACACCTTC
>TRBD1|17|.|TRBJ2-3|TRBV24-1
CATSQRTGIRRTDTQYF
TGTGCCACCAGTCAACGGACAGGGATAAGGCGCACAGATACGCAGTATTTT
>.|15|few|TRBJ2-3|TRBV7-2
CASSLDGGLGDTQYF
TGTGCCAGCAGCTTAGATGGCGGCCTGGGGGATACGCAGTATTTT
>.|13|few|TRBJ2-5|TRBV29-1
CSVVRDGQETQYF
TGCAGCGTTGTCAGGGACGGTCAAGAGACCCAGTACTTC
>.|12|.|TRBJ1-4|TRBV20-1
CSASQGKEKLFF
TGCAGTGCTAGCCAGGGAAAGGAAAAACTGTTTTTT
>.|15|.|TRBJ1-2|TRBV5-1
CASSFLQGWNYGYTF
TGCGCCAGCAGCTTTTTACAGGGCTGGAACTATGGCTACACCTTC
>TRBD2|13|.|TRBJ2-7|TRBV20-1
CSASSREVYEQYF
TGCAGTGCTAGCTCGCGGGAGGTTTACGAGCAGTACTTC
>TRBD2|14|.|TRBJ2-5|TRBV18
CASSPRERQETQYF
TGTGCCAGCTCACCGCGGGAGAGGCAAGAGACCCAGTACTTC
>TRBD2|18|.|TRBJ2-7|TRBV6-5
CASSSPRRFSGSSYEQYF
TGTGCCAGCAGCTCCCCCCGAAGATTCAGCGGGAGCTCCTACGAGCAGTACTTC
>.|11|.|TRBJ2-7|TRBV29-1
CSVTGTYEQYF
TGCAGCGTTACAGGGACCTACGAGCAGTACTTC
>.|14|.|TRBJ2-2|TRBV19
CASNRIPPSGELFF
TGTGCCAGTAACCGAATTCCGCCCAGCGGGGAGCTGTTTTTT
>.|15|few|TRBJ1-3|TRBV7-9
CASSFWVLGESTIYF
TGTGCCAGCAGCTTTTGGGTGCTCGGAGAGAGCACCATATATTTT
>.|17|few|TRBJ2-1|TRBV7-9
CASSLGASTSSYNEQFF
TGTGCCAGCAGCTTAGGGGCCAGTACAAGCTCCTACAATGAGCAGTTCTTC
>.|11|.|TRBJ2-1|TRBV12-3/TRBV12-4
CASSRDTNRFF
TGTGCCAGCAGTAGGGACACCAACCGATTCTTC
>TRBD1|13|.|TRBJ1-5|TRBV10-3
CAISADRVQPQHF
TGTGCCATCAGTGCGGACAGGGTTCAGCCCCAGCATTTT
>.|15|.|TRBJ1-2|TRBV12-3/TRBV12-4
CASSLTPLANYGYTF
TGTGCCAGCAGTTTAACGCCGTTAGCTAACTATGGCTACACCTTC
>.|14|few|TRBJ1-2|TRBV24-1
CATSDPGINYGYTF
TGTGCCACCAGTGACCCAGGGATTAACTATGGCTACACCTTC
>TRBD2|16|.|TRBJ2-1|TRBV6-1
CASSTQREAILDEQFF
TGTGCCAGCAGTACCCAGCGGGAGGCCATTTTGGATGAGCAGTTCTTC
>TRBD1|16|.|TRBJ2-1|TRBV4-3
CASSQFPGQGGNEQFF
TGCGCCAGCAGCCAGTTTCCGGGACAGGGAGGGAATGAGCAGTTCTTC
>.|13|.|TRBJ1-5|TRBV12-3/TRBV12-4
CASRGHPGQPQHF
TGTGCCAGCAGGGGACACCCGGGGCAGCCCCAGCATTTT
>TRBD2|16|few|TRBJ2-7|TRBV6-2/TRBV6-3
CASSYPLGGGVYEQYF
TGTGCCAGCAGTTACCCCTTGGGGGGGGGAGTCTACGAGCAGTACTTC
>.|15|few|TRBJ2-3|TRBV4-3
CASSNRDGGTDTQYF
TGCGCCAGCAGCAACCGGGACGGAGGCACAGATACGCAGTATTTT
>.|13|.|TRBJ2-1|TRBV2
CASRGTSYNEQFF
TGTGCCAGCAGAGGGACTTCTTACAATGAGCAGTTCTTC
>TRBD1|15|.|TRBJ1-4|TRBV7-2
CASSSPYRGKEKLFF
TGTGCCAGCAGCAGCCCCTACAGGGGGAAAGAAAAACTGTTTTTT
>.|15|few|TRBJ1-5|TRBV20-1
CSARGQDLQNQPQHF
TGCAGTGCTAGAGGGCAGGACCTTCAAAATCAGCCCCAGCATTTT
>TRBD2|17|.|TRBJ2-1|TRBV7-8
CASSPGTSQSPYNEQFF
TGTGCCAGCAGCCCCGGGACTAGCCAAAGTCCCTACAATGAGCAGTTCTTC
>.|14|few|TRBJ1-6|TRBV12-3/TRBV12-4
CASSLRTSNSPLHF
TGTGCCAGCAGTTTAAGGACAAGCAATTCACCCCTCCACTTT
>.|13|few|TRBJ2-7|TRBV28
CASSLGSYYEQYF
TGTGCCAGCAGTTTGGGCAGTTACTACGAGCAGTACTTC
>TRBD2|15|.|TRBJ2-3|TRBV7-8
CASSSTSGIPDTQYF
TGTGCCAGCAGCTCGACTAGCGGGATACCAGATACGCAGTATTTT
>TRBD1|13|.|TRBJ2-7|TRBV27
CASRRQGLYEQYF
TGTGCCAGCAGAAGACAGGGCCTTTACGAGCAGTACTTC
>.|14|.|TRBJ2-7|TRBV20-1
CSAPPFYGSYEQYF
TGCAGTGCTCCACCCTTCTATGGCTCCTACGAGCAGTACTTC
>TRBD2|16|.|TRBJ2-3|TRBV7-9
CASSANSGRNADTQYF
TGTGCCAGCAGCGCCAATAGCGGGAGGAATGCAGATACGCAGTATTTT
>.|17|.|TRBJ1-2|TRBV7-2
CASSSHGAPVPLDGYTF
TGTGCCAGCAGCTCCCACGGGGCCCCGGTTCCCCTCGATGGCTACACCTTC
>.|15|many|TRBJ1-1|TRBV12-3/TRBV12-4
CASSLSGQLNTEAFF
TGTGCCAGCAGTTTGTCAGGTCAGCTGAACACTGAAGCTTTCTTT
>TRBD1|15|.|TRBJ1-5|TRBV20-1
CSANHGTGGNQPQHF
TGCAGTGCTAACCATGGGACAGGGGGCAATCAGCCCCAGCATTTT
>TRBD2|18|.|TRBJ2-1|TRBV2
CASRDRLAGLSSYNEQFF
TGTGCCAGCAGGGATAGACTAGCGGGACTGAGCTCCTACAATGAGCAGTTCTTC
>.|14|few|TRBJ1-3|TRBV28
CASSPGGDQNTIYF
TGTGCCAGCAGCCCTGGGGGGGACCAAAACACCATATATTTT
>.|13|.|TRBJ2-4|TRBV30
CAWSGVAKNIQYF
TGTGCCTGGAGTGGGGTAGCCAAAAACATTCAGTACTTC
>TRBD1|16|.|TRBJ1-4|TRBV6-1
CASSGQGLATNEKLFF
TGTGCCAGCAGCGGACAGGGGTTAGCAACTAATGAAAAACTGTTTTTT
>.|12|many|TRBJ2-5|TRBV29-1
CSVRYVGETQYF
TGCAGCGTCCGTTACGTGGGGGAGACCCAGTACTTC
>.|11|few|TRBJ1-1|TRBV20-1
CSASRDTEAFF
TGCAGTGCTAGCAGGGATACTGAAGCTTTCTTT
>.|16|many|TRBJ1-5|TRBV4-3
CASSQEPSRGNQPQHF
TGCGCCAGCAGCCAAGAGCCGTCCCGGGGAAATCAGCCCCAGCATTTT
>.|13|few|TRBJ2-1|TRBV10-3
CAMAGWAYNEQFF
TGTGCCATGGCGGGCTGGGCTTACAATGAGCAGTTCTTC
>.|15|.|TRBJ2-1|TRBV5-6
CASSQYSVGYNEQFF
TGTGCCAGCAGCCAGTACTCGGTAGGCTACAATGAGCAGTTCTTC
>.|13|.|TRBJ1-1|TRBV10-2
CASRVTLGTEAFF
TGCGCCAGCAGGGTGACCCTGGGGACTGAAGCTTTCTTT
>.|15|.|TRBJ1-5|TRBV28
CASRTGAAHNQPQHF
TGTGCCAGCAGAACGGGAGCGGCGCACAATCAGCCCCAGCATTTT
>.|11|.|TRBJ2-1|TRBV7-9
CAWNTDNEQFF
TGTGCCTGGAACACCGACAATGAGCAGTTCTTC
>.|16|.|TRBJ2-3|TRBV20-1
CSARDNHRTIADTQYF
TGCAGTGCTAGAGATAATCATAGGACTATAGCAGATACGCAGTATTTT
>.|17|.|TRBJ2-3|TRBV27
CASSLAGTGAFTDTQYF
TGTGCCAGCAGTTTAGCGGGGACGGGGGCCTTCACAGATACGCAGTATTTT
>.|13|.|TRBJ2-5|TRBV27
CASSLFVGETEYF
TGTGCCAGCAGTTTATTTGTCGGGGAGACCGAGTACTTC
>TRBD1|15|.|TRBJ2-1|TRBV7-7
CASSLGQGLTNEQFF
TGTGCCAGCAGCTTAGGACAGGGATTAACTAATGAGCAGTTCTTC
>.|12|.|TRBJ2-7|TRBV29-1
CSAGHSSYEQYF
TGCAGCGCCGGGCACAGTTCCTACGAGCAGTACTTC
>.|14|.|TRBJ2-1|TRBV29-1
CSAERPGSYNEQFF
TGCAGCGCCGAGAGGCCCGGCTCCTACAATGAGCAGTTCTTC
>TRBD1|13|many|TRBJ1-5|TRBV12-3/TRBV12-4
CASSLGQVQPQHF
TGTGCCAGCAGTTTGGGACAGGTCCAGCCCCAGCATTTT
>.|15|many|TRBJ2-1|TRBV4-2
CASKERESGTNEQFF
TGTGCCAGCAAAGAACGGGAGTCGGGAACCAATGAGCAGTTCTTC
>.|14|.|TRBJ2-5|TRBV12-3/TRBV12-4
CASSLLGGQETQYF
TGTGCCAGCAGTTTACTGGGCGGCCAAGAGACCCAGTACTTC
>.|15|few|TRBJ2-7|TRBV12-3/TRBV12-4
CASSYYSLEKSKQYF
TGTGCCAGCAGTTACTACAGTCTCGAGAAATCCAAGCAGTACTTC